The 21 T cell receptor beta chains below were found in one sample sequenced in a study of PD-1 blockade in classical Hodgkin lymphoma. Every patient relapsed after autologous stem cell transplantation, and brentuximab vedotin exposure varied. Sequencing was performed with immunoSEQ multiplex PCR; in TCRdb, only in-frame clones are kept and a portion is missing. The data contain roughly 100,000 clones, roughly 90% of them singletons. Sequencing used peripheral blood mononuclear cells (PBMCs), obtained before the second cycle of nivolumab. The receptors stem from a human donor with classical Hodgkin lymphoma.

This chain connects TRBV19 to TRBJ1-4; TRBD1 is a possible D gene (6 bases). V dropped 1 base and J dropped 5 bases, with 11 bases sitting between them. The CDR3 loop spans 15 amino acids. CDR1 is LNHDA and CDR2 is SQIVND in the germline V gene (reference sequence). CDR3 sequence (DNA): TGTGCCAGTAGTATAGGGGGGCGAGACAATGAAAAACTGTTTTTT. It is translated as CASSIGGRDNEKLFF.

The V gene is TRBV30, the J gene TRBJ1-1; D ambiguous. The CDR3 spans 12 residues. Trimming pared 3 bases from V and 9 bases from J, leaving 14 bases between. Germline V gene sequence: CDR1 GTSNPN, CDR2 SVGIG (reference sequence). The CDR3, as DNA: TGTGCCTGGAGCCCTGGGGAACCGCAAGCTTTCTTT. It codes for CAWSPGEPQAFF. Together with reference TRBV30 and TRBJ1-1, the CDR3 gives the full variable domain: SQTIHQWPATLVQPVGSPLSLECTVEGTSNPNLYWYRQAAGRGLQLLFYSVGIGQISSEVPQNLSASRPQDRQFILSSKKLLLSDSGFYLCAWSPGEPQAFFGQGTRLTVV.

The rearrangement links TRBV2 to TRBJ1-2, with TRBD1 as a possible D gene (6 bases). CDR1 is SNHLY and CDR2 is FYNNEI in the germline V gene. V was trimmed by 1 base and J by 4 bases, leaving 7 bases between them. This CDR3 has 13 residues. CDR3 loop: CASSEETGYGYTF. The CDR3 nucleotides are TGTGCCAGCAGTGAAGAGACAGGCTATGGCTACACCTTC.

The chain uses TRBV5-6 and TRBJ1-2; possible D gene TRBD1, 5 bases. Germline V lookup: CDR1 SGHDT, CDR2 YYEEEE. This CDR3 contains 13 residues. Trimming took off 0 bases at V and 8 bases at J, with 11 bases between the two ends. The CDR3 spells CASSLAGVEGYTF. The DNA of the CDR3 is TGTGCCAGCAGCTTGGCGGGGGTGGAGGGCTACACCTTC.

The V call is TRBV19, the J call TRBJ2-5; TRBD2 matches 12 bases. This CDR3 has 18 residues. The ends lost 4 bases at V and 0 bases at J; junction bases unmatched: 9. Germline V gives CDR1 LNHDA, CDR2 SQIVND (reference sequence). The CDR3 DNA is TGTGCCAGTAGTACGAGACTAGCGGGGGCCGCGTACCAAGAGACCCAGTACTTC. Its protein product is CASSTRLAGAAYQETQYF. The full variable domain, its missing parts supplied by reference TRBV19 and TRBJ2-5, is DGGITQSPKYLFRKEGQNVTLSCEQNLNHDAMYWYRQDPGQGLRLIYYSQIVNDFQKGDIAEGYSVSREKKESFPLTVTSAQKNPTAFYLCASSTRLAGAAYQETQYFGPGTRLLVL.

The chain uses TRBV5-1 and TRBJ1-1; 9 bases fit TRBD1. J lost 1 base, V lost 3 bases, and 10 bases had no gene match. Germline CDR1 is SGHRS and CDR2 is YFSETQ. This CDR3 has 17 residues. CDR3 residues: CASSSVKPGQGNTEAFF. CDR3 in DNA: TGCGCCAGCAGCTCCGTTAAACCGGGACAGGGGAACACTGAAGCTTTCTTT.

The V call is TRBV19, the J call TRBJ2-5; D call uncertain. The V gene's germline CDR1 is LNHDA and CDR2 SQIVND (reference sequence). V lost 4 bases and J lost 0, with 27 bases in between. The CDR3 has 20 residues. CDR3 DNA sequence: TGTGCCAGTAGTACCCGTCCACTCCGTCTTAAAAGTTCGAACCAAGAGACCCAGTACTTC. Residues: CASSTRPLRLKSSNQETQYF.

This chain uses TRBV5-1 with TRBJ2-7, with 9 bases that match TRBD2. V lost 7 bases to trimming and J lost 0 bases; unmatched junction nucleotides: 5. The CDR3 spans 14 residues. The germline gives CDR1 SGHRS, CDR2 YFSETQ. The CDR3 is CASGSGRSSYEQYF. In nucleotides, the CDR3 is TGCGCCAGCGGGAGCGGGAGGAGCTCCTACGAGCAGTACTTC.

The chain carries TRBV2 and TRBJ2-2; D not resolved. The CDR3 sequence is 14 residues long. Trimming shortened V by 5 bases and J by 6 bases, and 13 bases separated the two germline ends. Germline V gene sequence: CDR1 SNHLY, CDR2 FYNNEI. The CDR3 nucleotides are TGTGCCAGCAGTTACGAGGCTCGGTCCGGGGAGCTGTTTTTT. Protein sequence: CASSYEARSGELFF.

This clone was seen more than once but under ten times. V gene TRBV30 combines with J gene TRBJ1-4, with a tentative D call TRBD1 (5 bases). Trimming took 1 base from V and 8 from J, leaving 17 bases between them. Germline V gene data show CDR1 as GTSNPN and CDR2 as SVGIG (reference sequence). This CDR3 contains 15 residues. CDR3 in amino acids: CAWSGLGDWREKLFF. Written as DNA, the CDR3 is TGTGCCTGGAGTGGGTTGGGGGATTGGAGAGAAAAACTGTTTTTT.

The V call is TRBV19, the J call TRBJ2-7; no reliable D call. The V gene's germline CDR1 is LNHDA and CDR2 SQIVND (reference sequence). With 5 bases removed from V and 4 bases from J, the gap between germline ends came to 6 bases. The CDR3 is 11 amino acids. The CDR3 is CASSDPYEQYF. In DNA form, the CDR3 reads TGTGCCAGTAGTGACCCTTACGAGCAGTACTTC.

The chain is built from TRBV15 and TRBJ2-7; 7 bases map to TRBD1. The CDR3 loop spans 17 amino acids. The germline gives CDR1 LNHNV, CDR2 YYDKDF (reference sequence). Germline trimming cut 0 bases from V and 5 bases from J; bases unmatched to any gene: 13. CDR3 DNA sequence: TGTGCCACCAGCAGAGATCGATTGGGACAGAGTAATAACGAGCAGTACTTC. Translation: CATSRDRLGQSNNEQYF.

This chain links TRBV7-3 with TRBJ2-5; 9 bases match TRBD2. Trimming removed 1 base from V and 5 bases from J; junction bases left unmatched: 2. The CDR3 extends over 14 amino acids. Germline V lookup: CDR1 SGHTA, CDR2 FQGTGA. This CDR3 reads CASSLSGGAETQYF. The CDR3 region has the DNA TGTGCCAGCAGCTTAAGCGGGGGGGCCGAGACCCAGTACTTC.

The rearrangement uses TRBV5-1 and TRBJ1-2; D remains ambiguous. V was trimmed by 3 bases and J by 3 bases, leaving 12 bases between them. The length of the CDR3 is 14 residues. From germline, CDR1 is SGHRS and CDR2 YFSETQ. The CDR3 here is CASSSVDGYYGYTF. CDR3 in DNA: TGCGCCAGCAGCTCCGTGGACGGCTACTATGGCTACACCTTC.

This chain connects TRBV28 to TRBJ1-1, with D maybe TRBD1 (5 bases). The CDR3 consists of 16 residues. The germline V and J ends were trimmed by 4 bases and 5 bases, with 20 bases remaining between them. Germline V lookup: CDR1 MDHEN, CDR2 SYDVKM. CDR3 sequence (DNA): TGTGCCAGCAGTTGGAAAAGGGGTCTCAGCCTGACTGAAGCTTTCTTT. Translation: CASSWKRGLSLTEAFF. The full variable domain, completed using reference TRBV28 and TRBJ1-1, is DVKVTQSSRYLVKRTGEKVFLECVQDMDHENMFWYRQDPGLGLRLIYFSYDVKMKEKGDIPEGYSVSREKKERFSLILESASTNQTSMYLCASSWKRGLSLTEAFFGQGTRLTVV.

The gene calls are TRBV7-2 and TRBJ2-2, with TRBD1 as a possible D gene (6 bases). Germline CDR1 SGHTA, CDR2 FQGNSA. This CDR3 has 14 residues. Trimming left V 6 bases short and J 2 bases short, with 10 bases between. The CDR3 here is CASRRDINTGELFF. The CDR3 DNA reads as TGTGCCAGCAGGAGGGACATTAACACCGGGGAGCTGTTTTTT.

V usage is TRBV30 and J usage is TRBJ2-7; D is undetermined. Trimming stripped 3 bases from V and 3 bases from J, with 6 bases between. CDR1 and CDR2 (germline): GTSNPN, SVGIG (reference sequence). The CDR3 contains 11 residues. The CDR3 loop is CAWSPGYEQYF. CDR3 in DNA: TGTGCCTGGAGCCCCGGCTACGAGCAGTACTTC.

V gene TRBV9 combines with J gene TRBJ1-1; 9 bases are a match to TRBD1. The CDR3 runs 14 residues. Germline CDR1 reads SGDLS; CDR2 reads YYNGEE. The V gene end was trimmed by 6 bases and the J gene end by 10 bases; junction bases not matched to a gene: 13. Here the CDR3 DNA reads TGTGCCAGCACCCCTGTGGGACAGGGTTCCGGAGCTTTCTTT. Its protein is CASTPVGQGSGAFF.

The sample holds a few counts of this clone. The genes are TRBV6-1 and TRBJ2-3; TRBD2 matches at 10 bases. With 1 base clipped from V and 3 bases from J, the junction kept 4 bases outside the gene matches. Germline V gives CDR1 MNHNS, CDR2 SASEGT. The CDR3 is 16 residues long. The CDR3 nucleotides are TGTGCCAGCAGTGAAGGACTAGCGGGTCGGACAGATACGCAGTATTTT. Translating gives CASSEGLAGRTDTQYF.

The gene calls are TRBV6-5 and TRBJ1-1; 7 nucleotides match TRBD1. The V gene end was trimmed by 5 bases and the J gene end by 7 bases; junction bases not matched to a gene: 7. CDR1 and CDR2 (germline): MNHEY, SVGAGI. The CDR3 runs to 13 residues. Here the CDR3 reads CASSTEGADEAFF. CDR3 DNA: TGTGCCAGCAGTACCGAGGGGGCTGATGAAGCTTTCTTT.

V usage is TRBV11-2 and J usage is TRBJ1-2; maybe TRBD1 (5 bases). V gave up 5 bases and J gave up 5 bases, with 9 bases separating them. CDR3 length: 12 amino acids. The germline gives CDR1 SGHAT, CDR2 FQNNGV. The CDR3 spells CASSRGPYGYTF. DNA for the CDR3: TGTGCCAGCAGCAGGGGACCGTATGGCTACACCTTC.